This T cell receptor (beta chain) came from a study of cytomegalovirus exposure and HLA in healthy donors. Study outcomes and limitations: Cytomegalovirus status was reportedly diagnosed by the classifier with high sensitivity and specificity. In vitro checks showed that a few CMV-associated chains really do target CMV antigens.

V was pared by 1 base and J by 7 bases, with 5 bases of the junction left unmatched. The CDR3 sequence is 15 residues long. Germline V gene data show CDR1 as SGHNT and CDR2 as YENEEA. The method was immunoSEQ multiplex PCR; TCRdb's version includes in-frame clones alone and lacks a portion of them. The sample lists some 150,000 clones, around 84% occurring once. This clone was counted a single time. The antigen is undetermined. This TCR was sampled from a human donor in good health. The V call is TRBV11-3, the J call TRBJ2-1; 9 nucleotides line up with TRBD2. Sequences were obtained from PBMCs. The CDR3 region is CASSLGLAGMNEQFF. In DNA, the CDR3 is TGTGCCAGCAGCTTAGGGCTAGCGGGGATGAATGAGCAGTTCTTC.